Listed below are T cell receptor beta chains from one sample, sequenced in a study of cytomegalovirus exposure and HLA in healthy donors. The assay was immunoSEQ multiplex PCR, and TCRdb's table has in-frame clones only and misses some. The table lists 140,000 to 150,000 clones, 65% to 80% of them singletons. Input material: PBMCs. The receptors here all came from a man aged 40-50 years in good health and CMV-seropositive. Both conserved end residues are part of each CDR3. D genes are given only for firm matches. The size of a clone is reported for some rows only, either as once, few or many, or as a class for expanded clones.

d_call clone_size v_call cdr3_aa
TRBD2 . TRBV19 CASSIATSGRRDEQFF
TRBD2 . TRBV15 CATSRDSRVVASGSGTDTQYF
. . TRBV5-4 CASSLAGGGLDYGYTF
. once TRBV5-4 CASSLGQGGYEQYF
. . TRBV11-2 CASSLGGILNQPQHF
. . TRBV9 CASSGQSTDTQYF
TRBD2 . TRBV4-2 CASSPGALADQETQYF
. . TRBV29-1 CSVADPWSSYEQYF
. . TRBV27 CASSFLDRNYGYTF
. . TRBV19 CASSIGGLVAQGNYGYTF
. . TRBV14 CASSQRVPGTAGANVLTF
TRBD2 . TRBV30 CAWRPTGTSGPAGVGQYF
TRBD2 . TRBV5-4 CASSRFGRAGTDTQYF
. . TRBV27 CASSSRDQPQHF